This is a list of T cell receptor beta chains from one sample in a study of blood T cell repertoires in COVID-19. Using immunoSEQ multiplex PCR, the repertoire was profiled, and TCRdb retains in-frame clones only, with some absent. The sample lists about 250,000 clones, around 88% occurring once. Sequenced material: peripheral blood. These receptors originate from an elderly man with acute or convalescent COVID-19. Each CDR3 is given with its conserved first and last residue. D genes are given only for firm matches. Clone size is stated in some rows and not others, as once, few, many or a class when expanded.

TRBV11-2	TRBJ1-5	.	.	TGTGCCAGCAGCCAGGGCAGGGTGGCTCAGCCCCAGCATTTT	CASSQGRVAQPQHF
TRBV11-2	TRBJ2-3	.	.	TGTGCCAGCAGCTCTTGGGAGGGCACAGATACGCAGTATTTT	CASSSWEGTDTQYF
TRBV19	TRBJ1-3	.	TRBD1	TGTGCCAGTAGTCCGACAGGGCCGCCTGGAAACACCATATATTTT	CASSPTGPPGNTIYF
TRBV4-1	TRBJ2-5	.	TRBD2	TGCGCCAGCAGCCAAGATGTCCACTCAGCGGGGGAAGAGACCCAGTACTTC	CASSQDVHSAGEETQYF
TRBV10-3	TRBJ2-3	few	TRBD1	TGTGCCAGCAAGGGACAGGGGGGCACAGATACGCAGTATTTT	CASKGQGGTDTQYF
TRBV2	TRBJ1-5	.	TRBD1	TGTGCCAGCAGACTAGGGACAGGGGGCGATCAGCCCCAGCATTTT	CASRLGTGGDQPQHF
TRBV18	TRBJ1-2	once	TRBD1	TGTGCCAGCTCCCGCGGACAGGAAAACTATGGCTACACCTTC	CASSRGQENYGYTF
TRBV12-5	TRBJ2-5	.	TRBD1	TGTGCTAGTGGTTTGGCCAGGGGGGAGACCCAGTACTTC	CASGLARGETQYF
TRBV5-1	TRBJ1-2	.	TRBD1	TGCGCCAGCAGCTCGAGCCCTCAGGGGGGATGCACCTTC	CASSSSPQGGCTF
TRBV6-2/TRBV6-3	TRBJ2-1	few	.	TGTGCCAGCAGTGACCCTTGGCGGCGTGAGCAGTTCTTC	CASSDPWRREQFF
TRBV9	TRBJ1-6	.	TRBD1	TGTGCCAGCAGCGCCACCCCGGGACAGGGGAATTCACCCCTCCACTTT	CASSATPGQGNSPLHF
TRBV19	TRBJ1-2	.	TRBD1	TGTGCCAGTAGACCCGGACAGGGTGGTGGCTACACCTTC	CASRPGQGGGYTF
TRBV6-5	TRBJ2-5	.	.	TGTGCCAGCAGGGACAGAAACCCAGAGACCCAGTACTTC	CASRDRNPETQYF
TRBV21-1	TRBJ2-1	.	.	TGTGCCAGCTTAAGGGAGGGCGAAAATGAGCAGTTCTTC	CASLREGENEQFF
TRBV7-8	TRBJ2-5	.	TRBD2	TGTGCCAGCAGCTTAAGGGCGACTAGCGGGAGAGGGGAGACCCAGTACTTC	CASSLRATSGRGETQYF
TRBV27	TRBJ2-7	once	.	TGTGCCAGCAGGCTCCGAAATGGAGTCTCCTACGAGCAGTACTTC	CASRLRNGVSYEQYF
TRBV15	TRBJ2-3	.	TRBD2	TGTGCCACCAGCAGAGGGGAGGGAGCGGGAAAAACAGATACGCAGTATTTT	CATSRGEGAGKTDTQYF
TRBV5-6	TRBJ1-6	.	.	TGTGCCAGCAGCTTGGATAGGGGATATGCCGATAATTCACCCCTCCACTTT	CASSLDRGYADNSPLHF
TRBV7-8	TRBJ2-1	.	TRBD2	TGTGCCAGCAGCCAGCGGGAGGGGCAGTTCTTC	CASSQREGQFF
TRBV15	TRBJ1-4	.	.	TGTGCCACCAGCAGAGATAAGAACTATCGGGAAAAACTGTTTTTT	CATSRDKNYREKLFF
TRBV7-9	TRBJ2-1	.	.	TGTGCCAGCAGCTTATTTGAGGGAGGCTACTCCTACAATGAGCAGTTCTTC	CASSLFEGGYSYNEQFF
TRBV3-1/TRBV3-2	TRBJ2-7	.	.	TGTGCCAGCAGCCTCGGGCGGGAAGAATGGTACGAGCAGTACTTC	CASSLGREEWYEQYF
TRBV6-2/TRBV6-3	TRBJ2-3	few	TRBD1	TGTGCCAGCAGTTACTCGACAGGGGGCTCTGATACGCAGTATTTT	CASSYSTGGSDTQYF
TRBV24-1	TRBJ2-5	.	.	TGTGCCACCAGTGACCCCGTAGGCAGGGTATCGGAGACCCAGTACTTC	CATSDPVGRVSETQYF
TRBV6-5	TRBJ1-4	.	.	TGTGCCAGCAGCTACGAGACAGGTCTTAATGAAAAACTGTTTTTT	CASSYETGLNEKLFF
TRBV5-4	TRBJ2-2	.	TRBD2	TGTGCCAGCAGCTCCGGGACTAGCGGGAGGGCCGGCGGGGAGCTGTTTTTT	CASSSGTSGRAGGELFF
TRBV12-3/TRBV12-4	TRBJ2-5	.	TRBD1	TGTGCCAGCAGCCAGGGGGCCGGGGAGACCCAGTACTTC	CASSQGAGETQYF
TRBV18	TRBJ1-1	.	TRBD1	TGTGCCAGCTCAACCACAGGGGATGGGCGGACTGAAGCTTTCTTT	CASSTTGDGRTEAFF
TRBV27	TRBJ1-2	.	TRBD1	TGTGCCAGCAGTTTCAAAGGGACAGACTTTTTTTATGGCTACACCTTC	CASSFKGTDFFYGYTF
TRBV7-9	TRBJ2-1	.	TRBD1	TGTGCCAGCACCTATACCAGGACAGGGCCTAATGAGCAGTTCTTC	CASTYTRTGPNEQFF
TRBV19	TRBJ2-1	.	TRBD2	TGTGCCAGCCAGCGGGAGCCCTACAATGAGCAGTTCTTC	CASQREPYNEQFF
TRBV7-7	TRBJ2-5	.	TRBD1	TGTGCCAGCAGCTTAGGGGGACAGGGGACAGAGACCCAGTACTTC	CASSLGGQGTETQYF
TRBV4-3	TRBJ1-2	.	.	TGCGCCAGCAGCCAAGACCCAGGGGAGAGGTATGGCTACACCTTC	CASSQDPGERYGYTF
TRBV19	TRBJ1-6	once	.	TGTGCCAGTAGTATGTTGCAGGGTTTTGATTCACCCCTCCACTTT	CASSMLQGFDSPLHF
TRBV6-6	TRBJ1-6	once	.	TGTGCCAGCACCTCAGACAGAGATTCACCCCTCCACTTT	CASTSDRDSPLHF
TRBV19	TRBJ2-5	.	TRBD2	TGTGCCAGTAGTGGACTAGCGGGAGTCCTCCCAACAGAGACCCAGTACTTC	CASSGLAGVLPTETQYF
TRBV6-2/TRBV6-3	TRBJ2-5	.	.	TGTGCCAGCAGTGACCTATCCGGGGGGCTGGTGACCCAGTACTTC	CASSDLSGGLVTQYF
TRBV4-2	TRBJ2-3	.	TRBD2	TGTGCCAGCAGCCTTAAGACAGCAGCGGGAGGCGACACAGATACGCAGTATTTT	CASSLKTAAGGDTDTQYF
TRBV7-8	TRBJ1-2	.	TRBD1	TGTGCCAGCAGCGCCCGGGACAGGGGTTATGGCTACACCTTC	CASSARDRGYGYTF
TRBV6-5	TRBJ1-1	.	.	TGTGCCAGCAGTTTCGGCACTGAAGCTTTCTTT	CASSFGTEAFF
TRBV18	TRBJ2-7	once	TRBD1	TGTGCCAGCTCACCCCCCGGGACAGGGACCTACGAGCAGTACTTC	CASSPPGTGTYEQYF
TRBV3-1/TRBV3-2	TRBJ1-2	.	TRBD1	TGTGCCAGCAGCCTTTGGACAGGGAGAGGCTACACCTTC	CASSLWTGRGYTF
TRBV28	TRBJ1-5	few	.	TGTGCCAGCAGGAGTCCCGGCGGCAGGGCATCAAATCAGCCCCAGCATTTT	CASRSPGGRASNQPQHF
TRBV28	TRBJ1-5	few	.	TGTGCCGCGGGGAACACCAGCTATAGCAATCAGCCCCAGCATTTT	CAAGNTSYSNQPQHF
TRBV19	TRBJ2-1	.	TRBD1	TGTGCCAGTAGTATTTGGGTGGGACAGGACCACAATGAGCAGTTCTTC	CASSIWVGQDHNEQFF
TRBV5-1	TRBJ2-6	once	.	TGCGCCAGCAGCGTGGACGGGAGCTCTGGGGCCAACGTCCTGACTTTC	CASSVDGSSGANVLTF
TRBV5-1	TRBJ1-1	.	TRBD1	TGCGCCAGCAGCGCAACACAGGGGGCCAACACTGAAGCTTTCTTT	CASSATQGANTEAFF
TRBV15	TRBJ1-5	.	TRBD1	TGTGCCACCAGCAGAGCATCGACAGGGGGCAATCAGCCCCAGCATTTT	CATSRASTGGNQPQHF
TRBV18	TRBJ2-5	once	.	TGTGCCAGCTCGGCCGGATTGGGCACAGAGACCCAGTACTTC	CASSAGLGTETQYF
TRBV5-6	TRBJ1-5	.	TRBD1	TGTGCCAGCAGCTCGGGACAGGATAATCAGCCCCAGCATTTT	CASSSGQDNQPQHF
TRBV5-5	TRBJ1-5	few	.	TGTGCCAGCAGCTTGGTTGCGGGCCAGCCCCAGCATTTT	CASSLVAGQPQHF
TRBV11-2	TRBJ1-1	few	.	TGTGCCAGCAGCTTTCTTCCTTTGAACACTGAAGCTTTCTTT	CASSFLPLNTEAFF
TRBV15	TRBJ1-4	.	.	TGTGCCACCAGCGAGAGGACAACTAATGAAAAACTGTTTTTT	CATSERTTNEKLFF
TRBV27	TRBJ2-7	.	TRBD1	TGTGCCAGCAGTTTACCCGGGACAGAAGGAGTGCAGTACTTC	CASSLPGTEGVQYF